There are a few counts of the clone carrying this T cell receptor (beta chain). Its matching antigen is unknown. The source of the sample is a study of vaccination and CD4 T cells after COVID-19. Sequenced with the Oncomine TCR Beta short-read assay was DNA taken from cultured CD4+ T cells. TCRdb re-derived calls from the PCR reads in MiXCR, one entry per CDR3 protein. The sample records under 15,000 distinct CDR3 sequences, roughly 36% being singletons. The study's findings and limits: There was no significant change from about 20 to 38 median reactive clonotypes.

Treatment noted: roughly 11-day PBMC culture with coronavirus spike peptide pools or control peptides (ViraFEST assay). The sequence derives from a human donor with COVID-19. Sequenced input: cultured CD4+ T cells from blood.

The CDR3 nucleotides read TGTGCCAGCAGTGAAGCGTCCAGCTCCTACAATGAGCAGTTCTTC. It codes for CASSEASSSYNEQFF. The chain carries TRBV6-1 and TRBJ2-1, with unresolved D. V was pared by 0 bases and J by 0 bases, with 6 bases between. Germline V gene data show CDR1 as MNHNS and CDR2 as SASEGT. The CDR3 sequence is 15 residues long.